The T cell receptor (beta chain) described here comes from a study of cytomegalovirus exposure and HLA in healthy donors. Study-wide context: Ancestry clustering placed about four fifths of roughly 410 genotyped donors in the Caucasian-associated cluster.

Study-wide points: Among donors in an Asian-associated ancestry cluster, a later analysis reportedly found fewer N-insertions than the roughly 700-donor mean.

This CDR3 is 14 amino acids long. Germline lookup yields CDR1 SGHVS and CDR2 FQNEAQ. J gave up 5 bases and V 4 bases, and 7 bases lay outside the gene matches. This clone was seen a handful of times. Its target is not known. Use of 60 Vbeta and 13 Jbeta primers characterized the PCR. Libraries were prepared by immunoSEQ multiplex PCR; TCRdb keeps only in-frame clonotypes and omits some of them. Of 110,000 to 150,000 clones in the sample, less than 9.5% were seen once. The sequenced material came from PBMCs. This TCR came from a male donor in good health and CMV-seronegative. This chain connects TRBV7-8 to TRBJ1-2; 7 bases are a match to TRBD1. In DNA form, the CDR3 reads TGTGCCAGCAGCTCTCGACAGGGAAATTATGGCTACACCTTC. Protein product: CASSSRQGNYGYTF.